The clone carrying this TCR beta chain was recorded at least ten times. Its antigen is currently unknown. This sample was taken from a study of neurological immune-mediated disorders. Study-wide points: In HTLV-1-associated myelopathy, TCR clonal expansion was greatest, whereas multiple sclerosis had the least, falling below healthy controls.

V was pared by 2 bases and J by 2 bases, with 17 bases between. The CDR3 spans 16 residues. CDR1 is DFQATT and CDR2 is SNEGSKA in the germline V gene (reference sequence). TCRdb re-called the 5' RACE reads with MiXCR, one entry per CDR3 protein. The sample records 15,000 to 20,000 distinct CDR3 sequences, about 10% being singletons. The chain carries TRBV20-1 and TRBJ2-3, with a possible D match to TRBD2 (5 bases). The sample consisted of CD8+ T cells from blood. This sequence originates from a woman aged 45 to 65 in good health. CDR3 nucleotide sequence: TGCAGTGCTAGACCCTCGAGGGCTCCGACCACAGATACGCAGTATTTT. Translated, it gives CSARPSRAPTTDTQYF.